One sample yielded the 9 T cell receptor beta chains listed below, sequenced in a study of CXCR3-negative and CXCR3-positive naive CD8 T cells. General study points: In CXCR3-positive naive cells, the TRB CDR3s were more hydrophobic than in CXCR3-negative naive cells.

Carrying UMI labels, the TRB cDNA libraries were prepared through 5' RACE. TCRdb re-called the 5' RACE reads; every CDR3 protein appears as one record, without DNA. The table gives 4,500 to 6,000 distinct CDR3 sequences; the top ten clones make up under 2% of it. These receptors' antigens are unknown. Specimen: naive CXCR3+ CD8+ T cells from blood. Subset: CD45RO-CCR7+CD27+CD95- naive CD8+ T cells expressing CXCR3 (TNR3+). These receptors all come from a human donor in good health. Some clones in this sample may be carry-over from other donors' samples.

The chain has TRBV5-6 and TRBJ2-7; the D gene TCRdb calls, TRBD2, cannot be checked with no DNA. This CDR3 has 14 residues. CDR1 SGHDT and CDR2 YYEEEE come from the germline V gene. The CDR3 loop reads CASSSSGGAWEQYF.

This rearrangement joins TRBV6-2 or TRBV6-3 to TRBJ2-6; checking the TCRdb D call of TRBD2 is not possible without DNA. Per the germline V gene, CDR1 is MNHEY and CDR2 is SVGEGT. This CDR3 comprises 20 residues. CDR3 loop: CASSYFHQGTSEYGANVLTF.

J is TRBJ2-1 and V is TRBV7-2; there is no DNA to check the TCRdb D call of TRBD2. This CDR3 region has 17 residues. Germline V gene lookup returns CDR1 SGHTA and CDR2 FQGNSA. CDR3 residues: CASSLDGGSLSYNEQFF.

This clonotype counts as medium-sized by frequency. This chain links TRBV5-1 with TRBJ2-7; the TCRdb call, TRBD1, lacks DNA for checking. Germline V gene data show CDR1 as SGHRS and CDR2 as YFSETQ. This CDR3 is 14 amino acids long. CDR3 protein: CASSLRQGAYEQYF.

This rearrangement joins TRBV20-1 to TRBJ2-1; the TCRdb call, TRBD2, lacks DNA for checking. The V gene's germline CDR1 is DFQATT and CDR2 SNEGSKA (reference sequence). CDR3 size: 11 residues. CDR3 sequence: CSARAGYEQFF.

This clonotype ranks as medium-sized in terms of frequency. The rearrangement links TRBV4-3 to TRBJ2-7; TCRdb calls TRBD2, which cannot be checked without DNA. CDR1 LGHNA and CDR2 YSLEER come from the germline V gene. The CDR3 covers 14 residues. CDR3 sequence reads: CASSQGEADYEQYF.

This chain joins TRBV6-1 and TRBJ2-1; TCRdb's assignment of TRBD1 cannot be checked, as there is no DNA. This CDR3 is built from 19 residues. Germline CDR1 and CDR2: MNHNS and SASEGT. This CDR3 is CASTTTGLLASPWGNEQFF.

The chain has TRBV28 and TRBJ1-5; TCRdb names TRBD1, which stays unverified in the absence of DNA. This CDR3 is 14 amino acids long. CDR1 MDHEN and CDR2 SYDVKM come from the germline V gene. CDR3 sequence reads: CASEGEGVIQPQHF.

Frequency places this clonotype as medium-sized (0.01 to 0.1%). J is TRBJ2-1 and V is TRBV29-1. The V gene's germline CDR1 is SQVTM and CDR2 ANQGSEA. This CDR3 has 11 residues. This chain's CDR3 is CSVEDRHLQFF.